A selection of T cell receptor beta chains follows, all from one sample in a study of Tregs in tolerant kidney transplant recipients. Only in-frame clones appear in the TCRdb table, and some are missing; sequencing was by immunoSEQ multiplex PCR. The sample lists about 68,000 clones, 84% occurring once. The sequenced sample consisted of CD4+ T cells from blood. The receptors were sampled from a human donor in good health. The CDR3 runs from the conserved cysteine through the conserved F or W. Each record gives: J gene, V gene, D gene, clone size, CDR3 protein, CDR3 DNA. A D gene is named only where the DNA matches it firmly. Clone size is shown for a subset of rows, as once, few, many or a class of expanded clone.

J: TRBJ1-1
V: TRBV28
D: -
size: -
CDR3: CASSATPKNTEAFF
DNA: TGTGCCAGCAGCGCTACGCCCAAGAACACTGAAGCTTTCTTT

J: TRBJ2-1
V: TRBV5-1
D: -
size: -
CDR3: CASSFQGRNEQFF
DNA: TGCGCCAGCAGCTTCCAGGGGAGGAATGAGCAGTTCTTC

J: TRBJ2-7
V: TRBV14
D: -
size: -
CDR3: CASSQGAGLRRNEQYF
DNA: TGTGCCAGCAGCCAAGGGGCCGGGTTGAGGAGGAACGAGCAGTACTTC

J: TRBJ2-3
V: TRBV2
D: -
size: once
CDR3: CASNDGQPPDTQYF
DNA: TGTGCCAGCAATGATGGACAGCCCCCAGATACGCAGTATTTT

J: TRBJ2-3
V: TRBV14
D: -
size: medium-sized
CDR3: CASSDYDTQYF
DNA: TGTGCCAGCAGCGATTATGATACGCAGTATTTT

J: TRBJ1-2
V: TRBV29-1
D: TRBD1
size: -
CDR3: CSATGLMSGYTF
DNA: TGCAGCGCGACAGGGCTCATGTCTGGCTACACCTTC

J: TRBJ1-5
V: TRBV6-5
D: -
size: -
CDR3: CASSEGGAQHF
DNA: TGTGCCAGCAGTGAAGGGGGGGCCCAGCATTTT

J: TRBJ1-1
V: TRBV14
D: -
size: -
CDR3: CASSPLSRVLNTEAFF
DNA: TGTGCCAGCAGCCCCCTGTCCCGGGTTCTGAACACTGAAGCTTTCTTT

J: TRBJ2-1
V: TRBV5-4
D: -
size: -
CDR3: CASSFFAGDYNEQFF
DNA: TGTGCCAGCAGCTTCTTTGCAGGGGACTACAATGAGCAGTTCTTC

J: TRBJ2-7
V: TRBV6-5
D: -
size: -
CDR3: CASSLTRAPNYEQYF
DNA: TGTGCCAGCAGCCTCACACGGGCACCGAATTACGAGCAGTACTTC

J: TRBJ2-3
V: TRBV10-3
D: TRBD1
size: -
CDR3: CAITGQGALEDTQYF
DNA: TGTGCCATCACCGGCCAGGGGGCTTTAGAAGATACGCAGTATTTT

J: TRBJ2-2
V: TRBV6-5
D: TRBD2
size: few
CDR3: CASSYAGTSASGELFF
DNA: TGTGCCAGCAGTTACGCCGGGACTAGCGCCTCCGGGGAGCTGTTTTTT

J: TRBJ1-5
V: TRBV6-6
D: -
size: -
CDR3: CASSNQGGVNQPQHF
DNA: TGTGCCAGCAGTAACCAGGGTGGAGTTAACCAGCCCCAGCATTTT

J: TRBJ1-2
V: TRBV27
D: -
size: -
CDR3: CASSEGGLNYGYTF
DNA: TGTGCCAGCAGCGAGGGGGGGCTTAACTATGGCTACACCTTC

J: TRBJ1-3
V: TRBV20-1
D: -
size: -
CDR3: CSARGGNTIYF
DNA: TGCAGTGCCAGAGGGGGAAACACCATATATTTT

J: TRBJ2-2
V: TRBV2
D: -
size: -
CDR3: CASTAYPTGELFF
DNA: TGTGCCAGCACGGCGTATCCCACCGGGGAGCTGTTTTTT

J: TRBJ2-2
V: TRBV4-3
D: TRBD2
size: -
CDR3: CASSRWAGSGLSNTGELFF
DNA: TGCGCCAGCAGCCGCTGGGCGGGTAGCGGGCTTTCGAACACCGGGGAGCTGTTTTTT

J: TRBJ1-2
V: TRBV19
D: -
size: -
CDR3: CASSNGKANYGYTF
DNA: TGTGCCAGTAGTAACGGCAAAGCTAACTATGGCTACACCTTC

J: TRBJ2-3
V: TRBV5-1
D: TRBD2
size: once
CDR3: CASSLEGGQRTSDTQYF
DNA: TGCGCCAGCAGCTTGGAGGGAGGGCAAAGGACGTCCGATACGCAGTATTTT

J: TRBJ2-1
V: TRBV7-3
D: -
size: few
CDR3: CASSPSGSGYNEQFF
DNA: TGTGCCAGCAGCCCCAGTGGTAGCGGATACAATGAGCAGTTCTTC

J: TRBJ2-5
V: TRBV18
D: -
size: -
CDR3: CASSPGSDGPQETQYF
DNA: TGTGCCAGCTCACCAGGTTCGGACGGCCCTCAAGAGACCCAGTACTTC

J: TRBJ2-7
V: TRBV2
D: -
size: -
CDR3: CTSTGSYEQYF
DNA: TGTACCAGTACGGGCTCCTACGAGCAGTACTTC

J: TRBJ2-7
V: TRBV19
D: TRBD2
size: -
CDR3: CASSKEGSSGSYEQYF
DNA: TGTGCCAGTAGTAAGGAAGGCTCTAGCGGGAGCTACGAGCAGTACTTC

J: TRBJ2-1
V: TRBV5-1
D: -
size: -
CDR3: CASRGTTYEQFF
DNA: TGCGCCAGCAGGGGGACAACCTATGAGCAGTTCTTC

J: TRBJ2-7
V: TRBV5-1
D: TRBD1
size: once
CDR3: CASSTYKTGALGLTYEQYF
DNA: TGCGCCAGCAGCACATACAAGACAGGGGCCCTAGGCCTAACCTACGAGCAGTACTTC

J: TRBJ2-3
V: TRBV5-1
D: TRBD2
size: -
CDR3: CASSFLGLAGSGTDTQYF
DNA: TGCGCCAGCAGCTTCTTGGGACTAGCGGGGTCGGGCACAGATACGCAGTATTTT

J: TRBJ1-1
V: TRBV15
D: -
size: -
CDR3: CATSRGAFTEAFF
DNA: TGTGCCACCAGCAGAGGGGCGTTCACTGAAGCTTTCTTT

J: TRBJ2-7
V: TRBV11-3
D: TRBD1
size: -
CDR3: CASSLEDRARNEQYF
DNA: TGTGCCAGCAGCTTAGAGGACAGGGCACGTAACGAGCAGTACTTC

J: TRBJ1-6
V: TRBV5-1
D: -
size: -
CDR3: CASSEGLGGLVSPLHF
DNA: TGCGCCAGCAGCGAGGGCCTTGGGGGTTTGGTTTCACCCCTCCACTTT

J: TRBJ2-3
V: TRBV5-4
D: -
size: -
CDR3: CASSLNSDTDTQYF
DNA: TGTGCCAGCAGCCTAAACTCAGATACAGATACGCAGTATTTT

J: TRBJ1-2
V: TRBV5-6
D: -
size: many
CDR3: CASSLDRDNPNYGYTF
DNA: TGTGCCAGCAGCTTGGACCGGGACAACCCTAACTATGGCTACACCTTC

J: TRBJ2-7
V: TRBV11-1
D: TRBD1
size: -
CDR3: CASSPDRVSYEQYF
DNA: TGTGCCAGCAGCCCAGACAGGGTCTCCTACGAGCAGTACTTC

J: TRBJ1-1
V: TRBV6-6
D: TRBD1
size: -
CDR3: CASSYGRLTGVTEAFF
DNA: TGTGCCAGCAGTTACGGCAGACTCACAGGGGTCACTGAAGCTTTCTTT

J: TRBJ2-7
V: TRBV7-2
D: -
size: -
CDR3: CASSLEAQGWAEQYF
DNA: TGTGCCAGCAGCTTAGAAGCTCAGGGTTGGGCCGAGCAGTACTTC

J: TRBJ1-2
V: TRBV7-8
D: -
size: once
CDR3: CASSPSWLQGEPRGGYTF
DNA: TGTGCCAGCAGCCCAAGCTGGTTACAGGGTGAGCCTAGGGGAGGCTACACCTTC

J: TRBJ2-3
V: TRBV19
D: -
size: -
CDR3: CASSMARGWGTDTQYF
DNA: TGTGCCAGTAGTATGGCTCGGGGATGGGGGACAGATACGCAGTATTTT

J: TRBJ2-6
V: TRBV15
D: -
size: -
CDR3: CATSRVFAASGGANVLTF
DNA: TGTGCCACCAGCAGAGTATTCGCCGCGTCTGGGGGGGCCAACGTCCTGACTTTC

J: TRBJ2-3
V: TRBV5-1
D: -
size: -
CDR3: CASSYLLGADTQYF
DNA: TGCGCCAGCAGCTACTTACTGGGGGCAGATACGCAGTATTTT

J: TRBJ2-5
V: TRBV27
D: TRBD1
size: -
CDR3: CASSFEPPGQGRETQYF
DNA: TGTGCCAGCAGCTTCGAACCACCGGGACAGGGGAGAGAGACCCAGTACTTC

J: TRBJ2-4
V: TRBV7-9
D: -
size: -
CDR3: CASSPEIAKNIQYF
DNA: TGTGCCAGCAGCCCTGAGATAGCCAAAAACATTCAGTACTTC